The clone carrying this T cell receptor beta chain was seen a single time. Its target is unknown. This specimen comes from a study of OX40 agonist ivuxolimab in advanced cancers. About the research overall: Across the patients, intravenous ivuxolimab was delivered every 2 weeks at 0.01 to 10 mg/kg. A partial response was reached by three patients: one with hepatocellular carcinoma and two with cutaneous melanoma.

The CDR3 is 15 residues long. V lost 4 bases and J lost 3, with 16 bases in between. Germline V lookup: CDR1 LNHDA, CDR2 SQIVND (reference sequence). The protocol was immunoSEQ multiplex PCR, while the TCRdb copy is restricted to in-frame clones and leaves out a portion. The table records 40,000 to 60,000 clones, 70% to 90% of them present only once. Findings and caveats of the study: Compared with others, partial responders at 0.1-3.0 mg/kg displayed clonal expansion among the lowest. Relative to CD4+, CD8+ T cells held more expanded clones on average.

The source was CD4+ or CD8+ T cells sorted from blood, collected in a trial of the OX40 agonist ivuxolimab. V usage is TRBV19 and J usage is TRBJ2-7; no clear D gene. The clonotype originates from an adult with an advanced solid tumor such as melanoma, head and neck, liver or kidney cancer. The CDR3 region has the DNA TGTGCCAGTAGTACTATTTTGAGACCGAACTACGAGCAGTACTTC. This gives the protein CASSTILRPNYEQYF.